The 11 T cell receptor beta chains below all came from one sample that was sequenced in a study of blood T cell repertoires in COVID-19. Clones were sequenced by immunoSEQ multiplex PCR, and TCRdb holds only the in-frame ones, with some missing. The data contain 150,000 to 200,000 clones, around 80% of them seen just once; the ten biggest clones take up roughly 17%. Sequenced input: PBMCs or T cells enriched from blood (not recorded which). The receptor set was obtained from a woman aged 50 to 65 with acute COVID-19.

This clone occurred a few times. V and J are TRBV30 and TRBJ1-6, with D unclear. CDR1 and CDR2 from the germline V gene are GTSNPN and SVGIG (reference sequence). The V gene lost 4 bases and the J gene lost 2 bases, with 6 bases spanning the gap. The CDR3 extends over 13 amino acids. The CDR3 nucleotides read TGTGCCTGGACGGTTACCTATAATTCACCCCTCCACTTT. Its translation: CAWTVTYNSPLHF. Full variable domain (missing parts from reference TRBV30 and TRBJ1-6): SQTIHQWPATLVQPVGSPLSLECTVEGTSNPNLYWYRQAAGRGLQLLFYSVGIGQISSEVPQNLSASRPQDRQFILSSKKLLLSDSGFYLCAWTVTYNSPLHFGNGTRLTVT.

This rearrangement joins TRBV5-1 to TRBJ1-1; possibly TRBD1 for D (5 bases). This CDR3 spans 15 amino acids. Between the trimmed V and J ends, which lost 4 bases and 1 base, there was a span of 14 bases. Germline-derived CDR1 and CDR2 are SGHRS and YFSETQ. CDR3 amino acids: CASSRLQAENTEAFF. The CDR3 coding sequence is TGCGCCAGCAGCCGTTTACAGGCGGAGAACACTGAAGCTTTCTTT.

The rearrangement links TRBV21-1 to TRBJ2-7; TRBD1 is the table's D call, not checked against the DNA. TRBV21-1 is deemed a pseudogene. The CDR3 is made up of 13 amino acids. The CDR3, as DNA: TGTGCCAGCAGCAAAGTGGCTGGCTACGAGCAGTACGTC. Translation: CASSKVAGYEQYV.

V gene TRBV10-1 combines with J gene TRBJ1-1; D remains ambiguous. Germline V gives CDR1 WNHNN, CDR2 SYGVQD (reference sequence). Deletions cut 4 bases from V and 1 base from J, with 4 bases between. This CDR3 is 12 amino acids long. CDR3 in amino acids: CASSAWNTEAFF. CDR3 bases: TGCGCCAGCAGTGCGTGGAACACTGAAGCTTTCTTT.

Regarding this clone: One base away lies a much larger clone, so this may be a sequencing read error. Other DNA sequences in the same sample also yield this CDR3. The chain uses TRBV27 and TRBJ2-2, with 9 bases aligning to TRBD1. CDR1 and CDR2 (germline): MNHEY, SMNVEV (reference sequence). V shed 6 bases, J shed 4 bases, and the junction held 12 bases outside the gene matches. This CDR3 region has 17 residues. The CDR3 sequence: CASSKVGQGLSTGELFF. CDR3 coding DNA: TGTGCCAGCAGCAAGGTAGGACAGGGGTTATCCACCGGGGAGCTGTTTTTT.

This clone was counted once. In DNA, the CDR3 is TGTGCCAGCAGCCCGACAGGGAACACTGAAGCTTTCTTT. This codes for CASSPTGNTEAFF. The chain links TRBV6-2 or TRBV6-3 to TRBJ1-1; the D gene is possibly TRBD1 (6 bases). The ends were cut back, 6 bases at V and 1 base at J, with 9 bases in the middle. CDR3 length: 13 residues. Germline values: CDR1 MNHEY, CDR2 SVGEGT.

The rearrangement uses TRBV6-5 and TRBJ2-3, with no clear D. CDR1 is MNHEY and CDR2 is SVGAGI in the germline V gene. The length of the CDR3 is 13 residues. V was shortened by 0 bases and J by 6 bases, with 7 bases between the two germline ends. CDR3 sequence (DNA): TGTGCCAGCAGTTACTCGGCGACTGATACGCAGTATTTT. Protein product: CASSYSATDTQYF.

The chain carries TRBV30 and TRBJ2-3, with TRBD2 identical over 10 bases. The CDR3 contains 17 residues. In germline, CDR1 is GTSNPN, CDR2 SVGIG (reference sequence). Unmatched junction bases numbered 10, after V lost 4 bases and J lost 0 bases. DNA for the CDR3: TGTGCCTGGACCGCGGCACTAGCGGGGACTAGCACAGATACGCAGTATTTT. Its translation is CAWTAALAGTSTDTQYF.

V usage is TRBV30 and J usage is TRBJ2-2; 8 nucleotides line up with TRBD2. With 3 bases clipped from V and 5 bases from J, the junction kept 8 bases outside the gene matches. CDR1 and CDR2 (germline): GTSNPN, SVGIG (reference sequence). This CDR3 region has 15 residues. The CDR3 DNA reads TGTGCCTGGAGCCGTCAACTAGCGGTGACCGGGGAGCTGTTTTTT. It yields the protein CAWSRQLAVTGELFF.

The chain combines TRBV3-1 (or the pseudogene TRBV3-2) with TRBJ2-6, with a tentative D call TRBD2 (6 bases). The V end was cut by 5 bases, the J end by 0 bases, with 17 bases between. Per germline, CDR1 LGHDT and CDR2 YNNKEL (reference sequence). The CDR3 length is 18 residues. CDR3 protein: CASSSRGRQLSGANVLTF. Written as DNA, the CDR3 is TGTGCCAGCAGCTCCCGGGGGAGACAGCTCTCTGGGGCCAACGTCCTGACTTTC.

A few counts support this clone. V usage is TRBV6-4 and J usage is TRBJ1-6; the match to TRBD1 covers 7 bases. The ends lost 0 bases at V and 5 bases at J; junction bases unmatched: 4. The CDR3 totals 16 residues. CDR1 and CDR2 from the germline V gene are MRHNA and SNTAGT. Written as DNA, the CDR3 is TGTGCCAGCAGTGACTCCGGCAGGGGGGATAATTCACCCCTCCACTTT. Protein sequence: CASSDSGRGDNSPLHF.